Shown below are 12 T cell receptor beta chains from a single sample sequenced in a study of PD-1 blockade in classical Hodgkin lymphoma (TCRdb year 2020). Receptor libraries were prepared by the immunoSEQ multiplex PCR assay. Imported from immuneACCESS, the table was reduced by TCRdb to in-frame sequences with V and J called. These copies leave out some clones; in studies compared against another copy, an unresolved V gene accounts for under half, and the cause of the remainder is not known. The sample table records over 3,500 clones; 80% of these occur just once. The ten largest clones capture roughly 38% of the sample. Read against the paper, the sample's time point label means: cycle 1 day 1 (C1D1), immediately before nivolumab initiation. All trial patients had relapsed after autologous stem cell transplantation, with cohorts A, B and C differing in prior brentuximab vedotin exposure. The sequencing used peripheral blood mononuclear cells (PBMCs), collected at baseline. These receptors all come from a human donor with classical Hodgkin lymphoma.

The rearrangement joins TRBV4-3 to TRBJ2-5; maybe TRBD2 (6 bases). Germline V gene sequence: CDR1 LGHNA, CDR2 YSLEER. This CDR3 has 16 amino acids. V gave up 4 bases and J gave up 4 bases, with 19 bases separating them. The CDR3, as DNA: TGCGCCAGCAGCCCAAATGGTCGGGGGAAGGGAGAGACCCAGTACTTC. It is translated as CASSPNGRGKGETQYF.

The chain recombines TRBV28 with TRBJ2-2; 10 bases line up with TRBD1. The trim removed 3 bases at V and 1 base at J, leaving 11 bases unmatched. The germline V gene encodes CDR1 MDHEN and CDR2 SYDVKM. There are 19 residues in the CDR3. The DNA for the CDR3 is TGTGCCAGCAGTTTTTTCTGGACAGGGGGTTCCGAGAACACCGGGGAGCTGTTTTTT. Encoded protein: CASSFFWTGGSENTGELFF. The full variable domain, its missing parts supplied by reference TRBV28 and TRBJ2-2, is DVKVTQSSRYLVKRTGEKVFLECVQDMDHENMFWYRQDPGLGLRLIYFSYDVKMKEKGDIPEGYSVSREKKERFSLILESASTNQTSMYLCASSFFWTGGSENTGELFFGEGSRLTVL.

In its sample, this clone was seen a few times. V is TRBV6-5 and J is TRBJ2-3; a weak D match, TRBD1 (5 bases). CDR1 is MNHEY and CDR2 is SVGAGI in the germline V gene. V was trimmed by 0 bases and J by 4 bases, leaving 5 bases between them. The CDR3 totals 13 residues. The CDR3 spells CASSYSTADTQYF. The DNA for the CDR3 is TGTGCCAGCAGTTACTCGACAGCAGATACGCAGTATTTT.

The V and J genes are TRBV28 and TRBJ2-1; 7 nucleotides match TRBD2. The CDR3 covers 13 residues. In germline, CDR1 is MDHEN, CDR2 SYDVKM. The ends lost 9 bases at V and 2 bases at J; junction bases unmatched: 4. The CDR3 reads CASWEGTYNEQFF. CDR3 DNA: TGTGCCAGTTGGGAGGGGACCTACAATGAGCAGTTCTTC.

The rearrangement joins TRBV29-1 to TRBJ1-1, with D hard to call. Germline V gene sequence: CDR1 SQVTM, CDR2 ANQGSEA. V gave up 5 bases and J gave up 6 bases, with 13 bases separating them. The CDR3 runs to 12 residues. CDR3 nucleotide sequence: TGCAGCGTTATCGGCAGAGTAGCTGAAGCTTTCTTT. Translating gives CSVIGRVAEAFF.

The chain employs TRBV27 and TRBJ2-1, with TRBD2 matching 13 bases. There are 16 residues in the CDR3. V lost 5 bases and J lost 2; bases outside the gene matches: 3. Germline V gene data show CDR1 as MNHEY and CDR2 as SMNVEV (reference sequence). The CDR3 sequence is CASSQGTSGTYNEQFF. CDR3 DNA sequence: TGTGCCAGCAGTCAGGGGACTAGCGGGACCTACAATGAGCAGTTCTTC.

J is TRBJ2-5 and V is TRBV27, with 7 bases matching TRBD1. Looked up from germline, CDR1 is MNHEY and CDR2 is SMNVEV (reference sequence). The V gene end was trimmed by 3 bases and the J gene end by 0 bases; junction bases not matched to a gene: 7. CDR3 length: 16 amino acids. The CDR3 DNA reads as TGTGCCAGCAGTTTTTGGGACAGAAATTACCAAGAGACCCAGTACTTC. Protein sequence: CASSFWDRNYQETQYF.

This sequence joins TRBV7-8 and TRBJ2-1; TRBD2 matches 8 bases. The ends lost 1 base at V and 0 bases at J; junction bases unmatched: 2. The CDR3 extends over 16 amino acids. Germline V gene data show CDR1 as SGHVS and CDR2 as FQNEAQ. CDR3 amino acids: CASSLVLAGSYNEQFF. CDR3 in DNA: TGTGCCAGCAGCTTAGTTCTAGCGGGCTCCTACAATGAGCAGTTCTTC.

The V call is TRBV28, the J call TRBJ2-3; 8 bases align to TRBD2. Germline CDR1 and CDR2: MDHEN and SYDVKM. The CDR3 spans 16 residues. After removal of 5 bases from V and 5 bases from J, the junction contained 12 bases not matched to a gene. The CDR3 sequence: CASSQWTSFNLDTQYF. CDR3 sequence (DNA): TGTGCCAGCAGTCAATGGACTAGCTTCAATCTAGATACGCAGTATTTT.

The chain uses TRBV6-1 and TRBJ2-7, with a possible D match to TRBD2 (6 bases). Germline values: CDR1 MNHNS, CDR2 SASEGT. V gave up 5 bases and J gave up 2 bases, with 13 bases separating them. The CDR3 is 14 amino acids. This CDR3 is CASSPGLPPYEQYF. CDR3 nucleotide sequence: TGTGCCAGCAGTCCGGGACTTCCCCCCTACGAGCAGTACTTC.

The chain joins TRBV9 to TRBJ2-6; D is ambiguous. Germline V gives CDR1 SGDLS, CDR2 YYNGEE. This CDR3 is built from 17 residues. V dropped 7 bases and J dropped 5 bases, with 22 bases sitting between them. CDR3 protein: CASAESYKQSRANVLTF. DNA of the CDR3: TGTGCCAGCGCCGAGTCGTACAAACAAAGTCGGGCCAACGTCCTGACTTTC.

This chain links TRBV6-5 with TRBJ1-3; D is uncertain. The CDR3 spans 13 residues. Trimming shortened V by 8 bases and J by 0 bases, and 8 bases separated the two germline ends. Per the germline V gene, CDR1 is MNHEY and CDR2 is SVGAGI. The CDR3, as DNA: TGTGCCAGCCGGGCTCCCTCTGGAAACACCATATATTTT. Translated: CASRAPSGNTIYF.